The 14 T cell receptor beta chains listed next were all sequenced from one sample in a study of blood T cell repertoires in COVID-19. This table comes from immunoSEQ multiplex PCR, and its TCRdb copy is limited to in-frame clones, with some not included. The sample has some 260,000 clones, around 89% seen once; the top ten hold about 9.3%. Sequencing was carried out using PBMCs or T cells enriched from blood (not recorded which). Receptors originate from a man aged 40-55 years who had recovered from COVID-19.

The chain combines TRBV6-2 or TRBV6-3 with TRBJ1-1, with D possibly TRBD1 on 5 matching bases. The CDR3 totals 15 residues. V lost 0 bases to trimming and J lost 2 bases, with 10 bases between them. CDR1 MNHEY and CDR2 SVGEGT come from the germline V gene. The CDR3 here is CASSYSSGPNTEAFF. CDR3 nucleotide sequence: TGTGCCAGCAGTTACTCGTCAGGGCCTAACACTGAAGCTTTCTTT.

This clone was counted a single time. This CDR3 is CASNERPYNEQFF. The CDR3, as DNA: TGTGCCAGCAACGAGCGCCCCTACAATGAGCAGTTCTTC. The V call is TRBV28, the J call TRBJ2-1; D unresolved. V was trimmed by 7 bases and J by 2 bases, leaving 9 bases between them. The CDR3 has 13 amino acids. Germline CDR1 reads MDHEN; CDR2 reads SYDVKM.

V gene TRBV5-1 combines with J gene TRBJ2-7; 8 nucleotides align to TRBD1. Germline trimming cut 0 bases from V and 10 bases from J; bases unmatched to any gene: 12. CDR1 is SGHRS and CDR2 is YFSETQ in the germline V gene. This CDR3 comprises 15 residues. CDR3 bases: TGCGCCAGCAGCTTGGGTCTTGGGCAGGGGGCCCATCAGTACTTC. Encoded protein: CASSLGLGQGAHQYF.

The chain combines TRBV7-9 with TRBJ1-2; D is unclear. Germline CDR1 SEHNR, CDR2 FQNEAQ (reference sequence). The CDR3 extends over 14 amino acids. V was clipped by 4 bases and J by 4 bases, with 13 bases between them. In nucleotides, the CDR3 is TGTGCCAGCAGCTCCCCCCACTCCCCCTATGGCTACACCTTC. It encodes CASSSPHSPYGYTF.

V and J are TRBV6-2 or TRBV6-3 and TRBJ2-7; 12 nucleotides align to TRBD2. Germline V gives CDR1 MNHEY, CDR2 SVGEGT. The CDR3 extends over 16 amino acids. V shed 2 bases, J shed 3 bases, and the junction held 5 bases outside the gene matches. The CDR3 reads CASSYPGLAGIYEQYF. The CDR3 DNA reads as TGTGCCAGCAGTTACCCGGGACTAGCGGGCATCTACGAGCAGTACTTC.

V and J are TRBV6-5 and TRBJ1-3; D perhaps matches TRBD1 (5 bases). Germline values: CDR1 MNHEY, CDR2 SVGAGI. V was trimmed by 5 bases and J by 1 base, leaving 12 bases between them. The CDR3 is made up of 15 amino acids. The DNA of the CDR3 is TGTGCCAGCAGTCCCCCAACAGGTTCTGGAAACACCATATATTTT. Protein product: CASSPPTGSGNTIYF.

The chain recombines TRBV28 with TRBJ2-7; D gene unclear. V lost 4 bases, J lost 3 bases, and 10 bases lay in between. The germline V gene has CDR1 MDHEN and CDR2 SYDVKM. The CDR3 is 13 amino acids. The CDR3 DNA is TGTGCCAGCAGTTCTGGTCCCTACTACGAGCAGTACTTC. It translates to CASSSGPYYEQYF.

The J gene is TRBJ2-5, the V gene TRBV7-9, with D perhaps TRBD2 (5 bases). This CDR3 spans 17 amino acids. V was pared by 1 base and J by 5 bases, with 20 bases between. Germline V CDR1 and CDR2: SEHNR, FQNEAQ (reference sequence). CDR3 nucleotides: TGTGCCAGCAGCTTAGAATACGTGACCACCTCGGGGGAGACCCAGTACTTC. This encodes CASSLEYVTTSGETQYF.

The V call is TRBV6-5, the J call TRBJ2-1; the match to TRBD2 covers 8 bases. CDR1 and CDR2 (germline): MNHEY, SVGAGI. J was trimmed by 5 bases and V by 8 bases; bases with no gene match: 8. This CDR3 has 14 amino acids. The CDR3 sequence: CASLAGIGHNEQFF. CDR3 DNA sequence: TGTGCCAGCTTAGCGGGAATAGGTCACAATGAGCAGTTCTTC.

V is TRBV21-1 and J is TRBJ1-4; the DNA was not used to check the table's D call, TRBD1. TRBV21-1 is termed a pseudogene. This CDR3 comprises 18 residues. The CDR3 protein is CASIHREIVFGTNEKLFF. The CDR3 nucleotides are TGTGCCAGCATCCACAGGGAGATAGTTTTTGGGACTAATGAAAAACTGTTTTTT.

The chain carries TRBV12-3 or TRBV12-4 and TRBJ2-1; no firm D call. The CDR3 has 11 residues. The V end was cut by 3 bases, the J end by 8 bases, with 5 bases between. The CDR3, as DNA: TGTGCCAGCAGTTTTATAGATGAGCAGTTCTTC. Translated: CASSFIDEQFF.

A single count supports this clone. The rearrangement joins TRBV28 to TRBJ2-5; 10 bases agree with TRBD1. Germline-derived CDR1 and CDR2 are MDHEN and SYDVKM. With 3 bases clipped from V and 3 bases from J, the junction kept 4 bases outside the gene matches. The CDR3 loop spans 15 amino acids. The CDR3 DNA sequence: TGTGCCAGCAGTTTTGTGGGACAGGGGAAAGAGACCCAGTACTTC. Amino acid sequence: CASSFVGQGKETQYF. The variable domain in full, with the rest retrieved from reference TRBV28 and TRBJ2-5, is DVKVTQSSRYLVKRTGEKVFLECVQDMDHENMFWYRQDPGLGLRLIYFSYDVKMKEKGDIPEGYSVSREKKERFSLILESASTNQTSMYLCASSFVGQGKETQYFGPGTRLLVL.

The J gene is TRBJ1-4, the V gene TRBV7-9; possibly TRBD1 for D (5 bases). The germline CDR1 and CDR2 sequences are SEHNR and FQNEAQ (reference sequence). The CDR3 extends over 15 amino acids. Trimming took off 1 base at V and 4 bases at J, with 10 bases between the two ends. CDR3 nucleotides: TGTGCCAGCAGCTTAGTCGGGGGGTTTAATGAAAAACTGTTTTTT. It yields the protein CASSLVGGFNEKLFF.

J is TRBJ2-7 and V is TRBV5-1, with D hard to call. Germline CDR1 is SGHRS and CDR2 is YFSETQ. The CDR3 runs to 13 residues. CDR3 nucleotides: TGCGCTTCAAGTCAGGCCCGCCGGTACGAGCAGTACTTC. Its protein product is CASSQARRYEQYF.